This T cell receptor beta chain emerged from a study of blood T cell repertoires in COVID-19 (dated by TCRdb to 2018 to 2020). Describing the broader study: The collaborator samples originated in the United States, Italy and Spain and spanned the acute and convalescent phases of COVID-19. The material from the prospective study consisted of cDNA or gDNA derived from T cells, B-cell-depleted T cells, or PBMCs. Samples were obtained from the ongoing ImmuneRACE study (first 160 participants) and from about 1,300 subjects provided by 6 global collaborators. HLA class I and class II types, where available, came from metadata supplied by the sample provider rather than from assay-based typing. The repertoires were made available in a free public database intended to serve as a resource for research on the immune response to SARS-CoV-2. Nearly every sample came with metadata listing a de-identified subject ID, COVID-19 status, age in years and sex. The dataset comprised deeply sampled blood TCRbeta repertoires from subjects exposed to, actively infected with, or recovered from COVID-19.

As for this clone: Its cognate antigen has yet to be identified. Base qualities are not at hand, and no much larger clone is one base apart.

V is cut by 3 bases and J by 3 bases, and the space between the germline ends is 3 bases. In the germline V gene, CDR1 corresponds to SGDLS and CDR2 to YYNGEE. CDR3 length: 11 amino acids, cysteine to phenylalanine. This entry keeps only the CDR3 DNA: 33 bases, framed from base 1. TCRbeta CDR3 regions were amplified from genomic DNA using the immunoSEQ Assay, a bias-controlled multiplex PCR. In the original analysis: Within the assay, amplification of reference gene primers was used to estimate how many nucleated cells each sample contained. To quantify the absolute abundance of each unique TCRbeta CDR3 rearrangement, sequence reads were collapsed and filtered. Productive Simpson clonality was computed per sample as the square root of Simpson's diversity index over productive rearrangements. As stored in TCRdb, this immuneACCESS dataset retains in-frame rearrangements with V and J assigned. A fraction of the clones does not appear; measured against another copy, unresolved V genes explain less than half of the discrepancy, and the remainder lacks a known reason. Clonal size and the V and J genes are those of that table, whereas D and trimming came from the DNA. For this sample the table gives roughly 230,000 clones, of which 83% were detected only once. Clones ranked in the top ten supply 7.4% of the sample.

The collaborating institutions used their own protocols to collect whole blood in K2EDTA tubes. For TCRbeta analysis, collaborator samples were shipped as frozen whole blood, as isolated PBMCs, or as DNA extracted from either sample type. The paper's findings and limits, for the study overall: The quantity of clinical and demographic metadata differed by source and by participant and was supplied without curation.

The receptor's source is a woman between 50 and 59 years old with acute or convalescent COVID-19. The sequenced sample was peripheral blood. The rearrangement combines TRBV9 with TRBJ1-1; the D gene lacks a confident call. The DNA is TGTGCCAGCAGCGCAGACACTGAAGCTTTCTTT. This translates into CASSADTEAFF.